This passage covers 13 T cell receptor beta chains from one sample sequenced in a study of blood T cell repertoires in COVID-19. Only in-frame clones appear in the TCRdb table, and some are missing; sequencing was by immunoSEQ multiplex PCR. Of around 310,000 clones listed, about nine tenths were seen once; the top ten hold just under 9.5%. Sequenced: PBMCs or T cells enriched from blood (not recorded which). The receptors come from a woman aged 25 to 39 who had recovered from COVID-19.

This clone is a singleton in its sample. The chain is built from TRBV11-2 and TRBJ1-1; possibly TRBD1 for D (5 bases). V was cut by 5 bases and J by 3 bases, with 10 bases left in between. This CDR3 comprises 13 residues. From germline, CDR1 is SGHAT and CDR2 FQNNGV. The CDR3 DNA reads TGTGCCAGCAGCAATGGGGCCTACACTGAAGCTTTCTTT. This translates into CASSNGAYTEAFF.

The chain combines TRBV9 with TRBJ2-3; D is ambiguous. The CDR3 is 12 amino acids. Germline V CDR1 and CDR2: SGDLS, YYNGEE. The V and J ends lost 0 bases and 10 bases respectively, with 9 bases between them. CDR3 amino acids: CASSVADEAQYF. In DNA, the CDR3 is TGTGCCAGCAGCGTAGCTGACGAGGCGCAGTATTTT.

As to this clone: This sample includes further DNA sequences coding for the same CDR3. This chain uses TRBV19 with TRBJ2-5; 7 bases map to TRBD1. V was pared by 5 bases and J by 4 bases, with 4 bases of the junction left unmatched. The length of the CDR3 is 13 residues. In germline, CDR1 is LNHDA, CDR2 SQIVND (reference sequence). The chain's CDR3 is CASSGNRGETQYF. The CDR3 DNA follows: TGTGCCAGTAGTGGGAACAGGGGAGAGACCCAGTACTTC.

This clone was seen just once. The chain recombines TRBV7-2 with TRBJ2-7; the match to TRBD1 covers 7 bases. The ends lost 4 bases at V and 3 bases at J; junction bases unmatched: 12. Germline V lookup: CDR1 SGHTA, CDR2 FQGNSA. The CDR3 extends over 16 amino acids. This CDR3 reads CASSSYSRTGDYEQYF. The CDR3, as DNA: TGTGCCAGCAGCTCCTATAGCCGGACAGGAGACTACGAGCAGTACTTC.

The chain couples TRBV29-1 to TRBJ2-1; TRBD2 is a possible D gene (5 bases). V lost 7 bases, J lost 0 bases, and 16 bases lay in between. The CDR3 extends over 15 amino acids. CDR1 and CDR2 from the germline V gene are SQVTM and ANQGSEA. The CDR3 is CSADGEESSYNEQFF. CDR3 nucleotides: TGCAGCGCGGACGGGGAAGAGAGCTCCTACAATGAGCAGTTCTTC.

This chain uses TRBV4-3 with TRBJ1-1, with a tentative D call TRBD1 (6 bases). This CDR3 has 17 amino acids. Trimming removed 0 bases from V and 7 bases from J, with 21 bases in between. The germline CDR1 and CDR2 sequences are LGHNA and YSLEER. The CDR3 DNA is TGCGCCAGCAGCCAAGACCGTTGGGGGACAAAGCGTAATGAAGCTTTCTTT. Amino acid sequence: CASSQDRWGTKRNEAFF.

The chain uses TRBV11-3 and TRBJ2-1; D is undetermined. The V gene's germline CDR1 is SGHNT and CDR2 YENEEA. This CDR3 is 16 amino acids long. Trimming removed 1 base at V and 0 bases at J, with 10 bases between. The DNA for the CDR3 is TGTGCCAGCAGCTTAGTCACGGAGAGCTCCTACAATGAGCAGTTCTTC. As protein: CASSLVTESSYNEQFF.

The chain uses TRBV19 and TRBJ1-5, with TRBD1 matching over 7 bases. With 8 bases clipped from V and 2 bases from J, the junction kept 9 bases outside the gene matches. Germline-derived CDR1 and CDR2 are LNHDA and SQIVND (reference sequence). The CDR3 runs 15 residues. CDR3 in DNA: TGTGCCAGTGGGACAGTACAGGGGCGCAATCAGCCCCAGCATTTT. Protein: CASGTVQGRNQPQHF.

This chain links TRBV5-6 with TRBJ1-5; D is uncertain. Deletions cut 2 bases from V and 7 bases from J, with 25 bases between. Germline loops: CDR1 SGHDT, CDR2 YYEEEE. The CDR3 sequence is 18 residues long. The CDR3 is CASSFFKGQPGVGQPQHF. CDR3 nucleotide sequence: TGTGCCAGCAGCTTCTTTAAGGGTCAGCCCGGGGTCGGGCAGCCCCAGCATTTT.

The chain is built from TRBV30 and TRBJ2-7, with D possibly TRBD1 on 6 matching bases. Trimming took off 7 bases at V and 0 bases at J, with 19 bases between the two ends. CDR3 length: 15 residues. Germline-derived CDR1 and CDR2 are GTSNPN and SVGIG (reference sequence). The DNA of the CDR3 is TGTGCCTTACAAACAGGGCCCCGATCCTCCTACGAGCAGTACTTC. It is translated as CALQTGPRSSYEQYF.

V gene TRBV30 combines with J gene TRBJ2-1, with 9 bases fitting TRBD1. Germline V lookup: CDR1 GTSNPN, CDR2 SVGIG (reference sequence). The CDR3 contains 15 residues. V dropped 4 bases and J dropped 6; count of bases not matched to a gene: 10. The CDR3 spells CAWISMGQGFNEQFF. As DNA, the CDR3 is TGTGCCTGGATAAGTATGGGACAGGGCTTCAATGAGCAGTTCTTC.

The CDR3 region is CASSELGQGSSYEQYF. The CDR3 coding sequence is TGTGCCAGCAGTGAACTTGGACAGGGTTCCTCCTACGAGCAGTACTTC. The chain joins TRBV25-1 to TRBJ2-7; 8 bases align to TRBD1. Germline trimming cut 2 bases from V and 0 bases from J; bases unmatched to any gene: 6. This CDR3 contains 16 residues. CDR1 and CDR2 from the germline V gene are MGHDK and SYGVNS.

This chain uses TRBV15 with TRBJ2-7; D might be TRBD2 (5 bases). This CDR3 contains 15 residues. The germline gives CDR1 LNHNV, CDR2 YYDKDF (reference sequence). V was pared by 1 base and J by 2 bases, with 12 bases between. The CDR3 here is CATSRALSGTYEQYF. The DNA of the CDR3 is TGTGCCACCAGCAGAGCCCTGAGCGGAACCTACGAGCAGTACTTC.